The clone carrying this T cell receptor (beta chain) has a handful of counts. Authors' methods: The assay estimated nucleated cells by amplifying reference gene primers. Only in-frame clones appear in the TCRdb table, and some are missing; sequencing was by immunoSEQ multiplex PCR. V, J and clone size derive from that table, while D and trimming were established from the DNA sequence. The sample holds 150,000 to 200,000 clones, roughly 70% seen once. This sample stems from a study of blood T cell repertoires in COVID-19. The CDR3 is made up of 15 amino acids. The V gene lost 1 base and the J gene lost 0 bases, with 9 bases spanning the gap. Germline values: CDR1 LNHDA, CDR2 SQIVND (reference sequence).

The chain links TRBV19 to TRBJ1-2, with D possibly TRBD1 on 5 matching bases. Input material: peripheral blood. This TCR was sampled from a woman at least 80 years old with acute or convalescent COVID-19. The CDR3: CASSIAPTANYGYTF. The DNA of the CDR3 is TGTGCCAGTAGTATAGCCCCGACAGCTAACTATGGCTACACCTTC.